Included here is one TCR beta chain sequence, with context. Germline V CDR1 and CDR2: MNHEY, SMNVEV (reference sequence). V dropped 2 bases and J dropped 6; count of bases not matched to a gene: 13. The CDR3 is 18 amino acids. The sample originates from a study of blood T cell repertoires in COVID-19. Repertoires were generated with immunoSEQ multiplex PCR, while TCRdb's copy carries only in-frame clones and drops some. The sample shows 52,000 or so clones, roughly 85% of them seen only once. Sequences were obtained from peripheral blood. This sequence originates from a human donor in a cohort sampled during active COVID-19. This rearrangement joins TRBV27 to TRBJ1-6, with TRBD1 matching over 7 bases. The CDR3 nucleotides read TGTGCCAGCAGTTTACTCTACGGGAACAGGGGATCTAATTCACCCCTCCACTTT. Amino acids: CASSLLYGNRGSNSPLHF.